The 11 T cell receptor beta chains presented below share a single source sample, sequenced in a study of blood T cell repertoires in COVID-19. Here immunoSEQ multiplex PCR was the method, and the copy in TCRdb shows in-frame clones only, minus some. The sample contains about 150,000 clones, about 83% of which appear only once. The sequencing input was peripheral blood. The receptors stem from a human donor in a cohort sampled during active COVID-19.

DNA for the CDR3: TGTGCCTGGAGTATCCTACTAGCGGGGGCTTTGCCTGGTGAGCAGTTCTTC. Translated: CAWSILLAGALPGEQFF. The V gene is TRBV30, the J gene TRBJ2-1, with TRBD2 matching 11 bases. CDR1 is GTSNPN and CDR2 is SVGIG in the germline V gene (reference sequence). This CDR3 contains 17 residues. The junction had 15 bases not matched to a gene; V was cut back by 2 bases and J by 9 bases.

The rearrangement uses TRBV24-1 and TRBJ1-2; 9 bases agree with TRBD1. V was clipped by 4 bases and J by 5 bases; unmatched bases: 4. The CDR3 spans 14 residues. Germline loops: CDR1 KGHDR, CDR2 SFDVKD. The CDR3, as DNA: TGTGCCACCAGTGAAACCGGGACAGGGTATGGCTACACCTTC. It specifies CATSETGTGYGYTF.

The chain has TRBV2 and TRBJ2-3; 8 positions match TRBD2. V lost 8 bases and J lost 2; bases outside the gene matches: 9. Per the germline V gene, CDR1 is SNHLY and CDR2 is FYNNEI. This CDR3 has 15 amino acids. The CDR3 sequence: CASGVGGGPTDTQYF. The CDR3 DNA follows: TGTGCCAGCGGGGTGGGCGGGGGGCCCACAGATACGCAGTATTTT.

This chain links TRBV5-5 with TRBJ2-7; TRBD1 is a possible D gene (6 bases). The V end lost 1 base, the J end lost 3 bases, and 14 bases lay between the germline ends. Germline V gene data show CDR1 as SGHKS and CDR2 as YYEKEE (reference sequence). The CDR3 is 15 residues long. The CDR3 DNA reads TGTGCCAGCAGCTTGTTAAGGGGGATGTTCTACGAGCAGTACTTC. Translated: CASSLLRGMFYEQYF.

This clone was observed a single time. The rearrangement uses TRBV3-1 (or the pseudogene TRBV3-2) and TRBJ2-1; D is unresolved. CDR1 is LGHDT and CDR2 is YNNKEL in the germline V gene (reference sequence). The CDR3 runs 13 residues. V was trimmed by 4 bases and J by 7 bases, leaving 11 bases between them. CDR3 amino acids: CASSPTRGNEQFF. DNA of the CDR3: TGTGCCAGCAGCCCCACCAGAGGAAATGAGCAGTTCTTC.

The chain uses TRBV14 and TRBJ2-1; 16 nucleotides align to TRBD2. This CDR3 contains 19 residues. Looked up from germline, CDR1 is SGHDN and CDR2 is FVKESK. J was trimmed by 0 bases and V by 4 bases; bases with no gene match: 6. CDR3 loop: CASSPGLAGGQGSYNEQFF. In nucleotides, the CDR3 is TGTGCCAGCAGCCCGGGACTAGCGGGAGGGCAGGGCTCCTACAATGAGCAGTTCTTC.

The rearrangement joins TRBV3-1 (or the pseudogene TRBV3-2) to TRBJ2-7; 7 nucleotides agree with TRBD1. V trimming: 4 bases; J trimming: 8 bases; junction bases outside the gene matches: 8. Germline V gives CDR1 LGHDT, CDR2 YNNKEL (reference sequence). The CDR3 consists of 13 residues. Here the CDR3 reads CASSPTAQGQQYF. CDR3 DNA sequence: TGTGCCAGCAGCCCTACCGCACAGGGGCAGCAGTACTTC.

The chain has TRBV5-1 and TRBJ2-5; possible D gene TRBD2, 6 bases. Looked up from germline, CDR1 is SGHRS and CDR2 is YFSETQ. The CDR3 runs 15 residues. V was pared by 6 bases and J by 4 bases, with 19 bases between. This chain's CDR3 is CASTATSLEGETQYF. Written as DNA, the CDR3 is TGCGCCAGCACTGCGACGTCCCTGGAGGGAGAGACCCAGTACTTC. Complete variable domain (other parts from reference TRBV5-1 and TRBJ2-5): KAGVTQTPRYLIKTRGQQVTLSCSPISGHRSVSWYQQTPGQGLQFLFEYFSETQRNKGNFPGRFSGRQFSNSRSEMNVSTLELGDSALYLCASTATSLEGETQYFGPGTRLLVL.

In this sample, this clone turned up a few times. The rearrangement links TRBV19 to TRBJ1-1; 8 nucleotides align to TRBD1. Trimming at V came to 4 bases and at J to 7 bases, leaving 8 bases not matched to a gene. Germline-derived CDR1 and CDR2 are LNHDA and SQIVND (reference sequence). The CDR3 is 14 amino acids. CDR3 protein: CASSRGTGLNEAFF. CDR3 sequence (DNA): TGTGCCAGTAGTAGAGGGACAGGCCTGAATGAAGCTTTCTTT.

CDR3 sequence reads: CASGPDSQETQYF. In DNA, the CDR3 is TGTGCTAGTGGACCCGACAGCCAAGAGACCCAGTACTTC. This chain connects TRBV12-5 to TRBJ2-5; D might be TRBD1 (5 bases). This CDR3 contains 13 residues. Germline assignment: CDR1 LGHNT and CDR2 FRNRAP. With 6 bases removed from V and 1 base from J, the gap between germline ends came to 9 bases.

This rearrangement joins TRBV4-3 to TRBJ1-4; 9 bases are a match to TRBD1. Germline V gene data show CDR1 as LGHNA and CDR2 as YSLEER. Losses at the gene ends were 1 base for V and 6 bases for J; bases not matched to a gene: 6. The CDR3 spans 16 residues. This CDR3 reads CASSQVLRTGDEKLFF. The CDR3 DNA reads TGCGCCAGCAGCCAAGTACTCCGGACAGGGGATGAAAAACTGTTTTTT.